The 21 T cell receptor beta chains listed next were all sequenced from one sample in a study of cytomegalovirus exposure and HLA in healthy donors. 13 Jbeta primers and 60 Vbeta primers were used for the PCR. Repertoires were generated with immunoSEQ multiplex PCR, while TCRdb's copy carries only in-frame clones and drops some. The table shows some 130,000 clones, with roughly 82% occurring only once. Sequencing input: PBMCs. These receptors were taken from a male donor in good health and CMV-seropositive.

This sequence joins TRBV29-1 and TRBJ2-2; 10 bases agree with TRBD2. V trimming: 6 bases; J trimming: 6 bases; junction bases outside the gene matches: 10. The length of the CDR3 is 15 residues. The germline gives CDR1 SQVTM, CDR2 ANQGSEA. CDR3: CSVTSGRAIAGELFF. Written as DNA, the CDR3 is TGCAGCGTCACGAGCGGGAGGGCCATCGCCGGGGAGCTGTTTTTT.

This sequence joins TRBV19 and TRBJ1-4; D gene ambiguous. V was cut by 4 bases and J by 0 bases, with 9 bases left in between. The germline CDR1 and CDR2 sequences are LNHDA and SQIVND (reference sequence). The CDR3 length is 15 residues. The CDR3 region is CASSTTTSTNEKLFF. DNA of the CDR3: TGTGCCAGTAGTACCACTACCTCAACTAATGAAAAACTGTTTTTT.

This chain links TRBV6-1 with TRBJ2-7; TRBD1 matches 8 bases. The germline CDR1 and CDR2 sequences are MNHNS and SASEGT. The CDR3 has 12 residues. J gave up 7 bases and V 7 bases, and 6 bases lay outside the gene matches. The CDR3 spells CASTRTGREQYF. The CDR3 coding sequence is TGTGCCAGCACCAGGACAGGGAGGGAGCAGTACTTC.

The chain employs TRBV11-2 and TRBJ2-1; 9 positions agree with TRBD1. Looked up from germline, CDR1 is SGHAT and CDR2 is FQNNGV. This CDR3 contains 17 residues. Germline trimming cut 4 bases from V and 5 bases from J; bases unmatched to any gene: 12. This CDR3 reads CASSSHVGTGLNNEQFF. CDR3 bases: TGTGCCAGCAGCTCCCACGTCGGGACAGGGTTAAACAATGAGCAGTTCTTC.

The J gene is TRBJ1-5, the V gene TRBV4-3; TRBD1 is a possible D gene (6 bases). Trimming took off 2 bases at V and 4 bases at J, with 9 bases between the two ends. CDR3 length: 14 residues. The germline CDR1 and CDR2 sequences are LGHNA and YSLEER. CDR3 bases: TGCGCCAGCAGCCAACCTGGACAGAATCAGCCCCAGCATTTT. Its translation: CASSQPGQNQPQHF.

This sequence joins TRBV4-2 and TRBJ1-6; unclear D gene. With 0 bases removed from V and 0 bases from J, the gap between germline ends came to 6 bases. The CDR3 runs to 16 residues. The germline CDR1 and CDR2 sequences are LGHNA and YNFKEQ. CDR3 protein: CASSQDRSSYNSPLHF. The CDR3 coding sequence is TGTGCCAGCAGCCAAGACAGAAGCTCCTATAATTCACCCCTCCACTTT.

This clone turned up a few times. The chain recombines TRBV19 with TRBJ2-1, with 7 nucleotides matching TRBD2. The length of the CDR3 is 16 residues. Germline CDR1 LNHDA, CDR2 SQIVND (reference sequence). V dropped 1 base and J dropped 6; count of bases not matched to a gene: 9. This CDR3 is CASSIVGGSYANEQFF. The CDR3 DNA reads TGTGCCAGTAGTATAGTAGGCGGGAGTTACGCCAATGAGCAGTTCTTC.

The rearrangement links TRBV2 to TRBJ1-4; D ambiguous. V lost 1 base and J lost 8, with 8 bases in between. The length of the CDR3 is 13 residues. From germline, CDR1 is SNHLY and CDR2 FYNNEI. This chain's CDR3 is CASSEEVREKLFF. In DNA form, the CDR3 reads TGTGCCAGCAGTGAAGAGGTGCGGGAAAAACTGTTTTTT.

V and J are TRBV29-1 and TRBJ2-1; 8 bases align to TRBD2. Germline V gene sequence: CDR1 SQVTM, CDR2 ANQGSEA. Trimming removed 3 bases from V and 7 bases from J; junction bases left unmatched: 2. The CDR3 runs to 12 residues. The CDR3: CSVDGGDNEQFF. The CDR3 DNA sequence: TGCAGCGTTGACGGGGGGGATAATGAGCAGTTCTTC.

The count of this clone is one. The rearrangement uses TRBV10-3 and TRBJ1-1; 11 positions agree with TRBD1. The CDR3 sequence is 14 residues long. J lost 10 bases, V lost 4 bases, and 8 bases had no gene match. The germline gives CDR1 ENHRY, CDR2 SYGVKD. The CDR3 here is CAISVSDRGLSAFF. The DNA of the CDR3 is TGTGCCATCAGTGTATCGGACAGGGGGCTATCAGCTTTCTTT.

The CDR3, as DNA: TGTGCCAGCGGAGCGGGGGTCTATGAGCAGTTCTTC. Amino acids: CASGAGVYEQFF. This chain links TRBV5-6 with TRBJ2-1, with TRBD2 matching over 8 bases. V lost 7 bases and J lost 8; bases outside the gene matches: 5. This CDR3 spans 12 amino acids. Germline loops: CDR1 SGHDT, CDR2 YYEEEE.

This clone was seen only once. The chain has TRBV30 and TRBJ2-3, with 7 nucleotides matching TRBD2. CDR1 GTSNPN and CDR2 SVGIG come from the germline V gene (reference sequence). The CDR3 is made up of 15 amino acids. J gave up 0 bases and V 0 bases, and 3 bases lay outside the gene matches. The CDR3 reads CAWSVTGGSTDTQYF. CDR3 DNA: TGTGCCTGGAGTGTAACCGGGGGGAGCACAGATACGCAGTATTTT.

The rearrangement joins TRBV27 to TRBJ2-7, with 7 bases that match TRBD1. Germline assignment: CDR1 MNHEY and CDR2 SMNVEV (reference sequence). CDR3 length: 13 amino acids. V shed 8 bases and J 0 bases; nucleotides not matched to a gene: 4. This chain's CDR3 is CASGTAHSYEQYF. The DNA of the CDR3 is TGTGCCAGCGGGACAGCCCACTCCTACGAGCAGTACTTC.

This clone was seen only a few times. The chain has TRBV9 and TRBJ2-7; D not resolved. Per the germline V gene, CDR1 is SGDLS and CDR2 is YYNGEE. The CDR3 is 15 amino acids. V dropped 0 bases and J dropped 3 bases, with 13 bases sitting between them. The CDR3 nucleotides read TGTGCCAGCAGCGTAGGCCCAGACGGAGACTACGAGCAGTACTTC. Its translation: CASSVGPDGDYEQYF.

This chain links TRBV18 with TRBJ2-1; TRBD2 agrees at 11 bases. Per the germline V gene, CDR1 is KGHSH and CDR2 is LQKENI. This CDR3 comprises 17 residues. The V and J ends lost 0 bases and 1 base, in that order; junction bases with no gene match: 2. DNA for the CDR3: TGTGCCAGCTCACCACCTAGCGGGAGGGCATCCTACAATGAGCAGTTCTTC. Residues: CASSPPSGRASYNEQFF.

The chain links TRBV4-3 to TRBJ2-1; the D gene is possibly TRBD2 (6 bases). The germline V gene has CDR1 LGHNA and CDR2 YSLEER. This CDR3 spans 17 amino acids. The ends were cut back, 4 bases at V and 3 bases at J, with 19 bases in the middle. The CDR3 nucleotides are TGCGCCAGCAGCCCCGGGACCGCTGACGGGAGCTACAATGAGCAGTTCTTC. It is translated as CASSPGTADGSYNEQFF.

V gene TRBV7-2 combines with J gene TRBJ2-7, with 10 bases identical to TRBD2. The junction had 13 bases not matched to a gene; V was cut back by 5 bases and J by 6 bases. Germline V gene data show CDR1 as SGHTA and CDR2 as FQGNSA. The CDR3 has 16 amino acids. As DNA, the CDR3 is TGTGCCAGCAGCCCCCCCCCACTAGCGGGAACGGGCGAGCAGTACTTC. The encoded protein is CASSPPPLAGTGEQYF.

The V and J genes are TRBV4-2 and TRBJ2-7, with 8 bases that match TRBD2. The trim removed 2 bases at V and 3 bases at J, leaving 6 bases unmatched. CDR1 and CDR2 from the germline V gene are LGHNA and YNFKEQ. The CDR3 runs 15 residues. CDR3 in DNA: TGTGCCAGCAGCCAAACGGCGGGAGGCGGCTACGAGCAGTACTTC. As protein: CASSQTAGGGYEQYF.

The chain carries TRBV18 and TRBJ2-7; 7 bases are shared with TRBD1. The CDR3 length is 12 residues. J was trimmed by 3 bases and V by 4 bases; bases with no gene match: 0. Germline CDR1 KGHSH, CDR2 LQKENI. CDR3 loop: CASSRDSYEQYF. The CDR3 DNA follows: TGTGCCAGCTCACGGGACAGCTACGAGCAGTACTTC.

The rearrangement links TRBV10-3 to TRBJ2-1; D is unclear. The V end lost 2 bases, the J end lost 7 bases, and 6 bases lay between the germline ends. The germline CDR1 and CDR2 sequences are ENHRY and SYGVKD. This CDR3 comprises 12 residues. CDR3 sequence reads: CAISERSNEQFF. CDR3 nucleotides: TGTGCCATCAGTGAGCGGTCGAATGAGCAGTTCTTC.

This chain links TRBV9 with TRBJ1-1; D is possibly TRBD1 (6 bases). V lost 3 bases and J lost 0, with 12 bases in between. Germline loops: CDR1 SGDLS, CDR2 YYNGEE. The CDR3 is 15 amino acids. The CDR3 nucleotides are TGTGCCAGCAGCGAGGGGGGGACTCTGAACACTGAAGCTTTCTTT. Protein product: CASSEGGTLNTEAFF.